This paragraph covers one T cell receptor beta chain sequence. The CDR3 sequence is 15 residues long. Germline CDR1 MDHEN, CDR2 SYDVKM. With 3 bases clipped from V and 5 bases from J, the junction kept 8 bases outside the gene matches. This sample was included in a study of blood T cell repertoires in COVID-19. Study details: Researchers got acute and convalescent COVID-19 samples from the United States, Italy and Spain. Sources were T cells, B-cell-depleted T cells, or PBMCs; the material itself was cDNA or gDNA.

The authors' processing: Estimates of nucleated cell counts were drawn from the amplification of reference gene primers. Profiled with immunoSEQ multiplex PCR; TCRdb holds only in-frame clones, not every one. The V and J calls and clone size were taken over from that table, and D and trimming were inferred from the DNA. The data show approximately 100,000 clones, approximately 90% seen once. J is TRBJ1-1 and V is TRBV28, with 8 positions matching TRBD1. Sample: peripheral blood. This TCR was sampled from a man in his sixties with acute or convalescent COVID-19. The CDR3 DNA is TGTGCCAGCAGTTTGGGGTCAGGGGGCTGGACTGAAGCTTTCTTT. Translating it yields CASSLGSGGWTEAFF.